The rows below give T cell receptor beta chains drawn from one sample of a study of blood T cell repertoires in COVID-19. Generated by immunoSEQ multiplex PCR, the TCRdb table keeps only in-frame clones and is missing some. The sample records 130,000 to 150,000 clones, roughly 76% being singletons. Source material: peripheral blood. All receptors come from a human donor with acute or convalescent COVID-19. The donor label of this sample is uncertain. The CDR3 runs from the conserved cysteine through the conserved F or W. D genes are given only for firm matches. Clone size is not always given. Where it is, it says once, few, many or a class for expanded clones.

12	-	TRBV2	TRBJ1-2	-	TGTGCCAGCTCTAGGGGTAACTATGGCTACACCTTC	CASSRGNYGYTF
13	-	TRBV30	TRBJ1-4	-	TGTGCCTGGAGTATGGGGGCCGATGAAAAACTGTTTTTT	CAWSMGADEKLFF
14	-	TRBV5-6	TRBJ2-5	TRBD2	TGTGCCAGCAGCAAAGGACTAGCCCAAGAGACCCAGTACTTC	CASSKGLAQETQYF
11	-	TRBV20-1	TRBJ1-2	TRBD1	TGCAGTGCTAGCCACAGGGGTGGCTACACCTTC	CSASHRGGYTF
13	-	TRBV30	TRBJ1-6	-	TGTGCCTGGCAGAATGACTTGAATTCACCCCTCCACTTT	CAWQNDLNSPLHF
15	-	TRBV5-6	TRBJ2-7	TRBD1	TGTGCCAGCAGCCCGGGGACAGGATTCTCCTACGAGCAGTACTTC	CASSPGTGFSYEQYF
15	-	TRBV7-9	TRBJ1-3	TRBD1	TGTGCCAGCAGCGTTGACAGGGCAGCTGGAAACACCATATATTTT	CASSVDRAAGNTIYF
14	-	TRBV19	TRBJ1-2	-	TGTGCCAGTAGGGCTACGACAGCGAACTATGGCTACACCTTC	CASRATTANYGYTF
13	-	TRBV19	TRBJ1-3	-	TGTGCCAGTACTACAGGGAGTGGAAACACCATATATTTT	CASTTGSGNTIYF
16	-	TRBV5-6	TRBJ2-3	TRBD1	TGTGCCAGCAGCTTGAAGGACAGGGAAGGCACAGATACGCAGTATTTT	CASSLKDREGTDTQYF
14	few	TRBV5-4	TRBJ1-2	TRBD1	TGTGCCAGCAGTTTTCAGGGGGGCGACTATGGCTACACCTTC	CASSFQGGDYGYTF
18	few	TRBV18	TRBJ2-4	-	TGTGCCAGCTCACCACCGGGTGCAGGGGCGGTCGGCAAAAACATTCAGTACTTC	CASSPPGAGAVGKNIQYF
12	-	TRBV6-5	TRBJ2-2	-	TGCAGCACAGGGTCGACCACCGGGGAGCTGTTTTTT	CSTGSTTGELFF
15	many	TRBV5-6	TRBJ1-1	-	TGTGCCAGCAGCTTGGAGCGCTCAGGGAGGACTGAAGCTTTCTTT	CASSLERSGRTEAFF
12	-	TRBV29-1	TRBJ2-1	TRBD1	TGCAGCGTTTTACAGGGGAACAATGAGCAGTTCTTC	CSVLQGNNEQFF
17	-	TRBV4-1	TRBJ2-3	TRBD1	TGCGCCAGCAGCCAAGAACCCACCAGGGGGCGAACAGATACGCAGTATTTT	CASSQEPTRGRTDTQYF
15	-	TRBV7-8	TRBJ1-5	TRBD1	TGTGCCAGCAGCTTAGTCCCGGGACAGTCTCAGCCCCAGCATTTT	CASSLVPGQSQPQHF
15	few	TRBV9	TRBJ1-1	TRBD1	TGTGCCAGCAGCATTTCGGGACAGGGGAACACTGAAGCTTTCTTT	CASSISGQGNTEAFF
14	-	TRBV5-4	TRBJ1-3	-	TGTGCCAGCAGCCGCGAAAGCTCTGGAAACACCATATATTTT	CASSRESSGNTIYF
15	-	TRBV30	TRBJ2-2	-	TGTGCCTGGAGTGTATCCTTGACAGGCACCGGGGAGCTGTTTTTT	CAWSVSLTGTGELFF
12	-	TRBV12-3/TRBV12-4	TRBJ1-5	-	TGTGCCAGCAGTTATTACAATCAGCCCCAGCATTTT	CASSYYNQPQHF
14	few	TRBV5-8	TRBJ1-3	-	TGTGCCAGCACCCTCCGGGGGACTGGAAACACCATATATTTT	CASTLRGTGNTIYF
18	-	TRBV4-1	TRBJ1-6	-	TGCGCCAGCAGCCCGCTCGGAGGGGAAGGCTCCTATAATTCACCCCTCCACTTT	CASSPLGGEGSYNSPLHF
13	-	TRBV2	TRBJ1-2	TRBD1	TGTGCCAGCAGTAATCGACAGGGCTATGGCTACACCTTC	CASSNRQGYGYTF
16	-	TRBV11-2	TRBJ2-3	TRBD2	TGTGCCAGCAGCTACACCATAGCGGCGGGGGGAGATACGCAGTATTTT	CASSYTIAAGGDTQYF
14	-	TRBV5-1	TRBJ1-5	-	TGCGCCAGCAGCCGAGGAGGGGAGGGTCAGCCCCAGCATTTT	CASSRGGEGQPQHF
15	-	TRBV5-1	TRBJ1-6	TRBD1	TGCGCCAGCAGCTTTAATTCAGGGGGGAACTCACCCCTCCACTTT	CASSFNSGGNSPLHF
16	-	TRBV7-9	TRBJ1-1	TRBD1	TGTGCCAGCAGCTTTACAGGGGGCGGACTGGGCACTGAAGCTTTCTTT	CASSFTGGGLGTEAFF
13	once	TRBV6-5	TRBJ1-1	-	TGTGCCAGCATCCCCCGGGGGAGGACTGAAGCTTTCTTT	CASIPRGRTEAFF
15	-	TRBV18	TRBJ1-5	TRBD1	TGTGCCAGCTCCGTTGGAGAGGGGGCGAGCGGGCCCCAGCATTTT	CASSVGEGASGPQHF
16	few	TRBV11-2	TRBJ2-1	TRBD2	TGTGCCAGCAGCTTAAAAAGCGGGGGGGCTGACAATGAGCAGTTCTTC	CASSLKSGGADNEQFF
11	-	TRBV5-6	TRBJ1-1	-	TGTGCCAGCAGCCGCGGCACTGAAGCTTTCTTT	CASSRGTEAFF
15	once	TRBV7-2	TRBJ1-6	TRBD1	TGTGCCAGCAGCCCCGGGACAGTCTCCAATTCACCCCTCCACTTT	CASSPGTVSNSPLHF
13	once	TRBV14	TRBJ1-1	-	TGTGCCAGCAGCCAAGGCGTTTATACTGAAGCTTTCTTT	CASSQGVYTEAFF
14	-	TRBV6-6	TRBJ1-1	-	TGTGCCAGCAGTTACGCCGCAGGCAACACTGAAGCTTTCTTT	CASSYAAGNTEAFF
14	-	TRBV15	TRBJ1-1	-	TGTGCCACCAGCACAGCACTAATGAACACTGAAGCTTTCTTT	CATSTALMNTEAFF
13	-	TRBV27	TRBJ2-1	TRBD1	TGTGCCAGCAGTCTCGGGACAGCAAATGAGCAGTTCTTC	CASSLGTANEQFF
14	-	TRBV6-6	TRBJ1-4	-	TGTGCCAGCAGTTACAATAGGGGTAATGAAAAACTGTTTTTT	CASSYNRGNEKLFF
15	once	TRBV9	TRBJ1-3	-	TGTGCCAGCAGCGTAGACGGTACCTCTGGAAACACCATATATTTT	CASSVDGTSGNTIYF
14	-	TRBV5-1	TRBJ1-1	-	TGCGCCAGCAGCTTGGGCGGCCTGAACACTGAAGCTTTCTTT	CASSLGGLNTEAFF